This T cell receptor beta chain originates from a study of blood T cell repertoires in COVID-19. Study context: COVID-19 samples collected from the United States, Italy and Spain covered acute and convalescent phases.

Cohorts were based on clinical histories the participants reported. Sequenced by immunoSEQ multiplex PCR; TCRdb stores in-frame clones only, minus some. The sample records 200,000 to 250,000 clones, around 90% being singletons. Germline V gives CDR1 KGHSH, CDR2 LQKENI. With V trimmed by 8 bases and J by 3 bases, 1 base remained unmatched. The CDR3 runs 13 residues. The specimen was PBMCs or T cells enriched from blood (not recorded which). The genes are TRBV18 and TRBJ2-7, with 13 bases matching TRBD2. The TCR sequence derives from a man in his late teens or twenties with acute COVID-19. Here the CDR3 DNA reads TGTGCCAGCACTAGCGGGAGGGTCTACGAGCAGTACTTC. Translating it yields CASTSGRVYEQYF.